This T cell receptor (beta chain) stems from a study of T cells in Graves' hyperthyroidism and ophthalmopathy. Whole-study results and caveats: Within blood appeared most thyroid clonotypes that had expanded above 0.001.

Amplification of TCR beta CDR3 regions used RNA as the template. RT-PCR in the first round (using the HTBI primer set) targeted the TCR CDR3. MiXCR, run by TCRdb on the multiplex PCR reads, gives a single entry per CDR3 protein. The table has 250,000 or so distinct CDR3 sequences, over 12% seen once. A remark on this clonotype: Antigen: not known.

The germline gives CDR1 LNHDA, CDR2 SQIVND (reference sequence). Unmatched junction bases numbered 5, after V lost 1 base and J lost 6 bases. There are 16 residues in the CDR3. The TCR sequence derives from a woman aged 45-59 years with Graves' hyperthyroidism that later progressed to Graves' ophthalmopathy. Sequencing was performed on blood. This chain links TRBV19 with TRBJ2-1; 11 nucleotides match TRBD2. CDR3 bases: TGTGCCAGTAGTATAGTAGCGGGAGGGCCGATCAATGAGCAGTTCTTC. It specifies CASSIVAGGPINEQFF.